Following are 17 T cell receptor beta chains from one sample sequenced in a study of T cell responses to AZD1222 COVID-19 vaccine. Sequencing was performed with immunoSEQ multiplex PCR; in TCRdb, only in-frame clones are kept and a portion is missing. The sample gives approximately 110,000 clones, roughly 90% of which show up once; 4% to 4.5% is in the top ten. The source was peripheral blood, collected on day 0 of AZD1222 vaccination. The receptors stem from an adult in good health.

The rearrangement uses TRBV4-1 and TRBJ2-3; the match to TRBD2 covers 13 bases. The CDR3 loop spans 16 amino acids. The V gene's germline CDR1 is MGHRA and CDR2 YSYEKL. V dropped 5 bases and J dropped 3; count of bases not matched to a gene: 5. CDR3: CASSKGLAGRTDTQYF. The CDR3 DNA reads TGCGCCAGCAGCAAGGGACTAGCGGGGCGTACAGATACGCAGTATTTT.

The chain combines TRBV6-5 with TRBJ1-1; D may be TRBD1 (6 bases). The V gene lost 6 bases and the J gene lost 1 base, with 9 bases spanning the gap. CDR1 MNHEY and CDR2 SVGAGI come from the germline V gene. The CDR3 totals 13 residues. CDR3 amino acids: CASRGTPNTEAFF. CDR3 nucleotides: TGTGCCAGCAGGGGGACACCGAACACTGAAGCTTTCTTT.

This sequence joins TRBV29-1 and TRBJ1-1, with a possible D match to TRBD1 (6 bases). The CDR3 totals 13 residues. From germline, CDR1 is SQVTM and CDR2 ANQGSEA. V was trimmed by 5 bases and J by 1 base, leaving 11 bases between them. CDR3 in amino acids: CSVNRQENTEAFF. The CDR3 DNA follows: TGCAGCGTTAATAGACAGGAGAACACTGAAGCTTTCTTT.

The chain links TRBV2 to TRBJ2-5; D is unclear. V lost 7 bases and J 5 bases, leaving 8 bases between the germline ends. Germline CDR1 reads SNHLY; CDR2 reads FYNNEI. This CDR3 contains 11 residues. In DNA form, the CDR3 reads TGTGCCAGCACCGGTGAGGAGACCCAGTACTTC. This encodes CASTGEETQYF.

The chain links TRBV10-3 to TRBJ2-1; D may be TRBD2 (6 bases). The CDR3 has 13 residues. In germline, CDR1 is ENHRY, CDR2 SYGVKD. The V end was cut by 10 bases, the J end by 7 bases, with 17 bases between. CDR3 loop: CATSGTGLNEQFF. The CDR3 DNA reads TGTGCCACCTCTGGGACTGGTTTGAATGAGCAGTTCTTC.

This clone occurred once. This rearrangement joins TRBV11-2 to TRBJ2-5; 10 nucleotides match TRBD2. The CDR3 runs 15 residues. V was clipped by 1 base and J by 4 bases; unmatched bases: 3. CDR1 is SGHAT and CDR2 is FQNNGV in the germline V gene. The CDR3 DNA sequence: TGTGCCAGCAGCTTAGGGCTAGCGGGGGTAGAGACCCAGTACTTC. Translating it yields CASSLGLAGVETQYF.

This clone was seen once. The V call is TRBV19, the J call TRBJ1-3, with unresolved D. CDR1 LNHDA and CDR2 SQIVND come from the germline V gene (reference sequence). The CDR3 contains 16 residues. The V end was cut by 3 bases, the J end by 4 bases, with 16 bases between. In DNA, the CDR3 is TGTGCCAGTAGTATGAGGTACGACGGTGGAGGAAACACCATATATTTT. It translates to CASSMRYDGGGNTIYF.

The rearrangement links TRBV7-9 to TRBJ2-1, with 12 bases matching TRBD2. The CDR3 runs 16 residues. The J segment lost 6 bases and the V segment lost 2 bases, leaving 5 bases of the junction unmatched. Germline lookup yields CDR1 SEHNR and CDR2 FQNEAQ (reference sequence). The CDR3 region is CASSLLTSGSGNEQFF. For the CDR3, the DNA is TGTGCCAGCAGCTTACTGACTAGCGGGAGTGGCAATGAGCAGTTCTTC.

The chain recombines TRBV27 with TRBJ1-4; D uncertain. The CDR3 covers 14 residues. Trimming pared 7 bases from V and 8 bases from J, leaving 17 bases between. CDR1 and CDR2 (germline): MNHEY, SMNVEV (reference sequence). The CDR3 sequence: CASTPGGEGEKLFF. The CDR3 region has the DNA TGTGCCAGCACCCCGGGCGGGGAAGGCGAAAAACTGTTTTTT.

The CDR3 loop is CASSPRTGQETQYF. CDR3 nucleotide sequence: TGTGCCAGCAGCCCCCGGACAGGCCAAGAGACCCAGTACTTC. This chain connects TRBV7-8 to TRBJ2-5, with 7 nucleotides matching TRBD1. Looked up from germline, CDR1 is SGHVS and CDR2 is FQNEAQ. The V gene end was trimmed by 5 bases and the J gene end by 1 base; junction bases not matched to a gene: 4. CDR3 length equals 14 residues.

The CDR3 region has the DNA TGTGCCAGTAGCCCGGACAGGGCTGGGAACACTGAAGCTTTCTTT. It translates to CASSPDRAGNTEAFF. The rearrangement links TRBV19 to TRBJ1-1; 8 nucleotides align to TRBD1. The CDR3 loop spans 15 amino acids. Germline V gene data show CDR1 as LNHDA and CDR2 as SQIVND (reference sequence). V lost 6 bases, J lost 1 base, and 7 bases stayed unmatched.

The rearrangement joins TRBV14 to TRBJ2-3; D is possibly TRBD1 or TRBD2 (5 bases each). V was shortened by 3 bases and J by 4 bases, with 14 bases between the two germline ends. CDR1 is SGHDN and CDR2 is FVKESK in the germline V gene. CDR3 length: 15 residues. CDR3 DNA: TGTGCCAGCAGCCAGAATAAGGGGAGATCAGATACGCAGTATTTT. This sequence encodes CASSQNKGRSDTQYF.

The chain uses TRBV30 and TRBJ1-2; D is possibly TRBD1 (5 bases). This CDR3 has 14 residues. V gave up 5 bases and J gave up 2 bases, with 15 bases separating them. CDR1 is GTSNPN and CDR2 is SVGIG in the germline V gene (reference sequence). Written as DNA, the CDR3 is TGTGCCTGGGGGGGGGTCTACCTAAACTATGGCTACACCTTC. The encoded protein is CAWGGVYLNYGYTF.

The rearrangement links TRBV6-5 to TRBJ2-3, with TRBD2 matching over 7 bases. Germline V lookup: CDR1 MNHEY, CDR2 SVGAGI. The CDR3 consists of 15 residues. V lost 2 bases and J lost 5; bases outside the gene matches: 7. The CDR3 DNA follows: TGTGCCAGCAGTTACCTCGACCAGCGGGGAGATACGCAGTATTTT. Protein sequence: CASSYLDQRGDTQYF.

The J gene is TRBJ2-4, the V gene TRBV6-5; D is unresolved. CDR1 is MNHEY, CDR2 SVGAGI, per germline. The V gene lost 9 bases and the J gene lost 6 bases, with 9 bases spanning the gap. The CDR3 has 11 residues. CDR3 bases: TGTGCCAGTCCTAGGAGAAACATTCAGTACTTC. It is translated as CASPRRNIQYF.

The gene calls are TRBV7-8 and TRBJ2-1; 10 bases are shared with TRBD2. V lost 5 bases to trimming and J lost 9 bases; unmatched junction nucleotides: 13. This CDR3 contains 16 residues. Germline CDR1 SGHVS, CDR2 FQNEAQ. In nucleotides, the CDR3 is TGTGCCAGCAGCGTGTCTAGGGGACTAGCGATAAGTGAGCAGTTCTTC. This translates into CASSVSRGLAISEQFF.

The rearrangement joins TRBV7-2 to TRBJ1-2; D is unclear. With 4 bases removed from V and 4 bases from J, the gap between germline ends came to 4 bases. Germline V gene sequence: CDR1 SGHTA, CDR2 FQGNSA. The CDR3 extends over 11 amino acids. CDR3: CASSSTYGYTF. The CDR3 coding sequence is TGTGCCAGCAGCTCTACCTATGGCTACACCTTC.